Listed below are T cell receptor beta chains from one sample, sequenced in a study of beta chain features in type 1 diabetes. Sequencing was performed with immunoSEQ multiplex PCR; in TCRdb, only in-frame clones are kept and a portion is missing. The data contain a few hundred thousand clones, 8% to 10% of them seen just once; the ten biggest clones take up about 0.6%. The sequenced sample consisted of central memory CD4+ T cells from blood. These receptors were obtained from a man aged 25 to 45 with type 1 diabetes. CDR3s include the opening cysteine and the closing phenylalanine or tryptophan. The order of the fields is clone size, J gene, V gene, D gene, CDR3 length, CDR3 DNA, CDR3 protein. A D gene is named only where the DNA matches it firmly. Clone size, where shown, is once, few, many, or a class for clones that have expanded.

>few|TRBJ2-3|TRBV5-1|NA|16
TGCGCCAGCAGCCGAACCGGGACAAGTAGCACAGATACGCAGTATTTT
CASSRTGTSSTDTQYF
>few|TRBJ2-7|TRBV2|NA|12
TGTGCCGCTCGGGACTTTTTAGACGAGCAGTACTTC
CAARDFLDEQYF
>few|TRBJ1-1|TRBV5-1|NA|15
TGCGCCAGCAGCTCTTTAGGGACGGCAAACACTGAAGCTTTCTTT
CASSSLGTANTEAFF
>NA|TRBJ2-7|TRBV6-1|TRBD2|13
TGTGCCAGCAGTCCGCGGGAGCAGCGCGAGCAGTACTTC
CASSPREQREQYF
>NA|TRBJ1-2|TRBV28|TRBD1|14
TGTGCCAGCAGTCGGACAGGGGCGAACTATGGCTACACCTTC
CASSRTGANYGYTF
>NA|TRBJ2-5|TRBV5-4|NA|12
TGTGCCAGCAACCCACGCCAAGAGACCCAGTACTTC
CASNPRQETQYF
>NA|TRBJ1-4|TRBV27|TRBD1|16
TGTGCCAGCAGAGGACTTAGACAGGGAGCTAATGAAAAACTGTTTTTT
CASRGLRQGANEKLFF
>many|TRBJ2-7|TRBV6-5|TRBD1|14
TGTGCCAGCAGTGTGACAGGGGGCGGCTACGAGCAGTACTTC
CASSVTGGGYEQYF
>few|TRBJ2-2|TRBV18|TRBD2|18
TGTGCCAGCTCATCTCAAATAGCGGGAGGGCCCGGCACCGGGGAGCTGTTTTTT
CASSSQIAGGPGTGELFF
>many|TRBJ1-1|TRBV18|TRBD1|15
TGTGCCAGCTCACCGCAGACAGGGACGGACACTGAAGCTTTCTTT
CASSPQTGTDTEAFF
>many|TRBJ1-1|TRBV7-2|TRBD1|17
TGTGCCAGCAGCTCTGTCCCGGGACAGGGGGCGAGCACTGAAGCTTTCTTT
CASSSVPGQGASTEAFF
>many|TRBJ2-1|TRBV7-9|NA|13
TGTGCCAGCAGCTTTAAGACCAGATCTGAGCAGTTCTTC
CASSFKTRSEQFF
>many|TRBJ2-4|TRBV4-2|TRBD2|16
TGTGCCAGCAGCCAAGATGCTTTGGGGGGGAGGTACATTCAGTACTTC
CASSQDALGGRYIQYF
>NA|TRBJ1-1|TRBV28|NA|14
TGTGCCAGCAGTTCCGAAGGGAGGAACACTGAAGCTTTCTTT
CASSSEGRNTEAFF
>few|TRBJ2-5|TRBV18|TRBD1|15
TGTGCCAGCTCGCCCTTAGACAGGGACAAAGAGACCCAGTACTTC
CASSPLDRDKETQYF
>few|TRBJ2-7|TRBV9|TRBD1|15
TGTGCCAGCAGCCCCCCTCTGGACAGGGACTACGAGCAGTACTTC
CASSPPLDRDYEQYF
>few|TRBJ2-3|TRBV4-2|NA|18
TGTGCCAGCAGCCAAGATTTTACAGGAGCCTCCCGCACAGATACGCAGTATTTT
CASSQDFTGASRTDTQYF
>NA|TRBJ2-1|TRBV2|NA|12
TGTGCCAGCAGTGGTATGGGCAATGAGCAGTTCTTC
CASSGMGNEQFF
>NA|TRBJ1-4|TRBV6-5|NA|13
TGTGCCAGCAGTTACCGGCCGGGGGAAAAACTGTTTTTT
CASSYRPGEKLFF
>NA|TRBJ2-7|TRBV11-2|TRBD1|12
TGTGCCAGCAGCTCACTCGGACAGGGATCCCTCTTC
CASSSLGQGSLF
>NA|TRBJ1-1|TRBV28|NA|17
TGTGCCAGCAGTTCACCCCGAAGGGTGCTGAGGGACACTGAAGCTTTCTTT
CASSSPRRVLRDTEAFF
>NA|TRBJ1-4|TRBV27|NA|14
TGTGCCAGCAGTTTATGGGGCAGGAATGAAAAACTGTTTTTT
CASSLWGRNEKLFF
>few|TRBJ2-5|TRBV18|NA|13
TGTGCCAGCTCATCCTGGACGGTGGAGACCCAGTACTTC
CASSSWTVETQYF
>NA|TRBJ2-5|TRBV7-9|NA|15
TGTGCCAGCAGCTTGGGGAATCAGGGGCAAGAGACCCAGTACTTC
CASSLGNQGQETQYF
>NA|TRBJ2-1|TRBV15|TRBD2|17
TGTGCCACCAGCAGAGATAGAACTAGCGGGAGGCGGAATGAGCAGTTCTTC
CATSRDRTSGRRNEQFF
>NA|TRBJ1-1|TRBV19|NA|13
TGTGCCAGTAGTACCCAGAAGAACACTGAAGCTTTCTTT
CASSTQKNTEAFF
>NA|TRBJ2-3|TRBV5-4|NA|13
TGTGCCAGCAGCTTGGTAGGAGCTAATACGCAGTATTTT
CASSLVGANTQYF
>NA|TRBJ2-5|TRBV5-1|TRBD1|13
TGCGCCAGCAGCTCGGGACAGTGGGAGACCCAGTACTTC
CASSSGQWETQYF
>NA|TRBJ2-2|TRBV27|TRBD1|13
TGTGCCAGCCAGGGACAGGGATACGGGGAGCTGTTTTTT
CASQGQGYGELFF
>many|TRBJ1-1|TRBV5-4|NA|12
TGTGCCAGCAGCCCACCGGACACTGAAGCTTTCTTT
CASSPPDTEAFF
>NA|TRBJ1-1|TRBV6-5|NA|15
TGTGCCAGCAGTTACCCCGGCCTCGAGGACACTGAAGCTTTCTTT
CASSYPGLEDTEAFF
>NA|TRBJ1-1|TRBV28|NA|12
TGTGCCAGCAGTACCGGGGGGGTTGAAGCTTTCTTT
CASSTGGVEAFF
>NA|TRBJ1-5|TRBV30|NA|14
TGTGCCTGGAGCCGGGACCTTAGCAATCAGCCCCAGCATTTT
CAWSRDLSNQPQHF
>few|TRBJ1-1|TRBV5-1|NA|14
TGCGCCAGCTTGGAGGGGCCAGGGGACACTGAAGCTTTCTTT
CASLEGPGDTEAFF
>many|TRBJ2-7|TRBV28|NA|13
TGTGCCAGCTTTGAGACAGAAACCTACGAGCAGTACTTC
CASFETETYEQYF
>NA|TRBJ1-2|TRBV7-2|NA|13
TGTGCCAGCAGCTTAGACAGGGCGAGTGGCTACACCTTC
CASSLDRASGYTF
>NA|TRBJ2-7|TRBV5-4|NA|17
TGTGCCAGCAGCTTAGAACGCGGTCCGAGGGCTCAGTACGAGCAGTACTTC
CASSLERGPRAQYEQYF
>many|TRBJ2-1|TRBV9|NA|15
TGTGCCAGCAGCGTAGCCAGGGGCGTAGACAATGAGCAGTTCTTC
CASSVARGVDNEQFF
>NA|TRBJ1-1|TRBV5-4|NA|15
TGTGCCAGCAGCCCCGCAGGGGCGCGCGATCCTGAAGCTTTCTTT
CASSPAGARDPEAFF
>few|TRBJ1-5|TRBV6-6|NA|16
TGTGCCAGCAGTTACGCCCCCAACAGGGCCAATCAGCCCCAGCATTTT
CASSYAPNRANQPQHF
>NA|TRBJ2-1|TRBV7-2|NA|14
TGTGCCAGCAGCTTATTCAAGAGCACCAATGAGCAGTTCTTC
CASSLFKSTNEQFF
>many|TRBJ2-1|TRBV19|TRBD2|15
TGTGCCAGTAGTCCCTTGGTGCTAGCGGTCGATGAGCAGTTCTTC
CASSPLVLAVDEQFF
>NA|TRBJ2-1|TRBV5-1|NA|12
TGCGCCAGCAGCTTGCTCGTCAATGAGCAGTTCTTC
CASSLLVNEQFF
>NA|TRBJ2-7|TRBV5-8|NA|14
TGTGCCAGCAGCCCCTCGACAGATCCCTACGAGCAGTACTTC
CASSPSTDPYEQYF
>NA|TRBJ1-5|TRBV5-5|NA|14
TGTGCCAGCAGCTTGGACACATCCAAAAGGCCCCAGCATTTT
CASSLDTSKRPQHF
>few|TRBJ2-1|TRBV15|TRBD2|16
TGTGCCACCAGCAGATCGACTAGCGGGAGGTGGGTTGAGCAGTTCTTC
CATSRSTSGRWVEQFF
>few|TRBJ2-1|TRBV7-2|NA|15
TGTGCCAGCAGCTTAGCGGGAGGCACGTTTCGAGAGCAGTTCTTC
CASSLAGGTFREQFF
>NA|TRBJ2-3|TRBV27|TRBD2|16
TGTGCCAGCAGATCGGGACTAGCGGGAGTAGAAGATACGCAGTATTTT
CASRSGLAGVEDTQYF
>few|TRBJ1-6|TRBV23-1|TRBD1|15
TGCGCCAGCAGTCCCCGTACAGGGGGCGACTCACCCCTCCACTTT
CASSPRTGGDSPLHF
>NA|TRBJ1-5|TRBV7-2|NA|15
TGTGCCAGCAGCCAAGGGGGGCACCAGCCGCAGCCCCAGCATTTT
CASSQGGHQPQPQHF
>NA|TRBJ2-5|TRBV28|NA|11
TGTGCCAGCAGTTTTTGGCAGACCCAGTACTTC
CASSFWQTQYF
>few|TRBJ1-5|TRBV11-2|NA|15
TGTGCCAGCAGCCGTTCCTGGGACAGCAATCAGCCCCAGCATTTT
CASSRSWDSNQPQHF
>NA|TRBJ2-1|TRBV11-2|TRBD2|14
TGTGCCAGCAGCACGGGACTAGCGGGAGCGAGTAGGTTCTTC
CASSTGLAGASRFF
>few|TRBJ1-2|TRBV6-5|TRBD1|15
TGTGCCAGCAGTTTCGCGACAGGGAAGAACTATGGCTACACCTTC
CASSFATGKNYGYTF
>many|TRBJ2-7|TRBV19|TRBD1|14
TGTGCCAGTAGGAAACCCGGGACAGGGGGAGAGCAGTACTTC
CASRKPGTGGEQYF
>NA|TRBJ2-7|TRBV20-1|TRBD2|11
TGCAGTGCTGGGACTAGCTACGAGCAGTACTTC
CSAGTSYEQYF
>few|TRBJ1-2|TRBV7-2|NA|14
TGTGCCAGCAGCTTAGAACTAACTAACTATGGCTACACCTTC
CASSLELTNYGYTF
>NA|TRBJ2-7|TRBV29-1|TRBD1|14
TGCAGCGCACAGAGGACAGGCGCCCCTGACGAGCAGTACTTC
CSAQRTGAPDEQYF
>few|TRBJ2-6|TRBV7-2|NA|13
TGTGCCAGCCGCGCAGCAGGGGCCAACGTCCTGACTTTC
CASRAAGANVLTF
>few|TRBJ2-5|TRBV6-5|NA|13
TGTGCCAGCCGCCCGACAGTTCAAGAGACCCAGTACTTC
CASRPTVQETQYF